The rows below give T cell receptor beta chains drawn from one sample of a study of CD8+ T cells in alopecia areata. TCRdb keeps only in-frame clones here, not all; method: immunoSEQ multiplex PCR. The profile covers some 110,000 clones, with 58% appearing a single time and 25% to 30% taken by the ten largest. Sequencing used CD8+ T cells sorted from blood, obtained at week 4, from a patient treated with tofacitinib. These receptors all come from a human donor with alopecia areata. Each CDR3 is given with its conserved first and last residue. The D gene is left open where the match is weak. Clone sizes are given selectively: once, few, many, or a class where the clone is expanded.

V	D	size	J	DNA	CDR3
TRBV27	-	-	TRBJ2-1	TGTGCCAGCAGTGTCGGGGGCTCGTACAATGAGCAGTTCTTC	CASSVGGSYNEQFF
TRBV2	-	-	TRBJ2-2	TGTGCCCTACAAGGTTCATCGACAGGACTAAACACCGGGGAGCTGTTTTTT	CALQGSSTGLNTGELFF
TRBV15	TRBD2	-	TRBJ2-5	TGTGCCACCAGCAGAGATTTTGATGATAGCGGGGGCCACCAAGAGACCCAGTACTTC	CATSRDFDDSGGHQETQYF
TRBV6-6	-	-	TRBJ1-5	TGTGCCAGCAGTTCCTTCGACAGTGGGCAGCCCCAGCATTTT	CASSSFDSGQPQHF
TRBV29-1	-	-	TRBJ2-7	TGCAGCGTAGTGTTTGGGGGCTACGAGCAGTACTTC	CSVVFGGYEQYF
TRBV15	TRBD1	-	TRBJ1-1	TGTGCCACCAGCAGCGCGGACAGGGCGAACACTGAAGCTTTCTTT	CATSSADRANTEAFF
TRBV10-3	-	few	TRBJ1-1	TGTGCCATCAGGGGGCAAAGCACTGAAGCTTTCTTT	CAIRGQSTEAFF
TRBV9	-	-	TRBJ2-6	TGTGCCAGCAGCTCTCCCCTCCGGCTAGCTGGGGCCAACGTCCTGACTTTC	CASSSPLRLAGANVLTF
TRBV9	-	-	TRBJ2-1	TGTGCCAGCAGCGTAGGCCCCCCAAGGGGCGTGTACAATGAGCAGTTCTTC	CASSVGPPRGVYNEQFF
TRBV19	-	few	TRBJ1-1	TGTGCCAGCCTGAGGGGGAACACTGAAGCTTTCTTT	CASLRGNTEAFF
TRBV4-1	TRBD2	few	TRBJ2-7	TGCGCCAGCAGCCAAGCGGGGGGATCCTCCTACGAGCAGTACTTC	CASSQAGGSSYEQYF
TRBV29-1	-	few	TRBJ2-5	TGCAGCGTTGAAATAGGTCCCTACCTCCAAGAGACCCAGTACTTC	CSVEIGPYLQETQYF
TRBV30	-	-	TRBJ1-2	TGTGCCTGGAGTGTAAGGGGCGAAAACTATGGCTACACCTTC	CAWSVRGENYGYTF
TRBV29-1	TRBD1	-	TRBJ2-7	TGCAGCGTTGAAGCCAGGGACAGGCGGCCCTACGAGCAGTACTTC	CSVEARDRRPYEQYF
TRBV11-1	TRBD2	once	TRBJ2-1	TGTGCCAGCAGCTTAGTCCCTAGCGGGGGGACCCATGAGCAGTTCTTC	CASSLVPSGGTHEQFF
TRBV10-3	-	-	TRBJ1-1	TGTGCCTGCGGGCAGTTGAACACTGAAGCTTTCTTT	CACGQLNTEAFF
TRBV14	-	-	TRBJ1-6	TGTGCCAGCAGCCACACCCCAGGGTTGTCACCCCTCCACTTT	CASSHTPGLSPLHF
TRBV30	-	-	TRBJ2-7	TGTGCCTGGACTAGCGTCGACGAGCAGTACTTC	CAWTSVDEQYF
TRBV30	-	-	TRBJ2-7	TGTGCCTGGAGTGCGAAGGTCTCCTACGAGCAGTACTTC	CAWSAKVSYEQYF
TRBV19	TRBD1	-	TRBJ1-6	TGTGCCAGTAGTAGACCGGGACAGGATAATTCACCCCTCCACTTT	CASSRPGQDNSPLHF